These 27 T cell receptor beta chains originate from one sample sequenced in a study of Ad26.COV2.S vaccination and SARS-CoV-2 variants. This sample's treatment: around 19 received Ad26.COV2.S at low or high dose, single or two shots; about 5 received placebo; per-sample allocation not given. Each sample was drawn 63 days after the first injection (of vaccine or placebo). Using immunoSEQ multiplex PCR, the repertoire was profiled, and TCRdb retains in-frame clones only, with some absent. The data hold about 480,000 clones, with approximately 90% observed a single time. Sequenced material: peripheral blood, taken in a trial of Ad26.COV2.S vaccine versus placebo. The origin of the receptors is a person aged 18-60 years who received the Ad26.COV2.S COVID-19 vaccine or a placebo.

V gene TRBV5-1 combines with J gene TRBJ2-1; 12 bases line up with TRBD2. CDR3 length equals 15 residues. CDR1 is SGHRS and CDR2 is YFSETQ in the germline V gene. Trimming at V came to 4 bases and at J to 6 bases, leaving 5 bases not matched to a gene. CDR3: CASSLGLAGSNEQFF. DNA for the CDR3: TGCGCCAGCAGCCTTGGACTAGCGGGAAGCAATGAGCAGTTCTTC.

The chain links TRBV19 to TRBJ2-7; 9 bases are a match to TRBD2. Germline CDR1 LNHDA, CDR2 SQIVND (reference sequence). The CDR3 sequence is 15 residues long. V shed 4 bases and J 6 bases; nucleotides not matched to a gene: 10. CDR3 nucleotide sequence: TGTGCCAGTAGTAGAGGGGTAGCGGGAGAGTCCGAGCAGTACTTC. As protein: CASSRGVAGESEQYF. Full variable domain (remainder filled in from reference TRBV19 and TRBJ2-7): DGGITQSPKYLFRKEGQNVTLSCEQNLNHDAMYWYRQDPGQGLRLIYYSQIVNDFQKGDIAEGYSVSREKKESFPLTVTSAQKNPTAFYLCASSRGVAGESEQYFGPGTRLTVT.

This clone was found once. V is TRBV2 and J is TRBJ2-1; 8 bases map to TRBD2. The CDR3 runs to 12 residues. V was pared by 11 bases and J by 9 bases, with 9 bases of the junction left unmatched. Germline V gene sequence: CDR1 SNHLY, CDR2 FYNNEI. The CDR3 coding sequence is TGTGCCGGAGCGGGAGTAGTAAGTGAGCAGTTCTTC. Amino acid sequence: CAGAGVVSEQFF.

The CDR3 region has the DNA TGTGCCAGCAGTGAAGCGCTCTATACCGGGACAGGAGATGGCTACACCTTC. It is translated as CASSEALYTGTGDGYTF. The chain employs TRBV6-1 and TRBJ1-2, with 8 bases identical to TRBD1. The CDR3 runs to 17 residues. The germline CDR1 and CDR2 sequences are MNHNS and SASEGT. V shed 0 bases and J 6 bases; nucleotides not matched to a gene: 12.

The rearrangement uses TRBV6-2 or TRBV6-3 and TRBJ2-3; 7 bases fit TRBD1. The CDR3 is 15 amino acids. With 2 bases clipped from V and 1 base from J, the junction kept 3 bases outside the gene matches. In germline, CDR1 is MNHEY, CDR2 SVGEGT. The CDR3 DNA reads as TGTGCCAGCAGTTACACAACAGGGGGCACAGATACGCAGTATTTT. Protein sequence: CASSYTTGGTDTQYF.

The rearrangement joins TRBV18 to TRBJ1-3; a weak D match, TRBD1 (6 bases). The V end lost 6 bases, the J end lost 2 bases, and 20 bases lay between the germline ends. The CDR3 is made up of 17 amino acids. The germline V gene encodes CDR1 KGHSH and CDR2 LQKENI. The CDR3 spells CASSPLPQGGAGNTIYF. CDR3 in DNA: TGTGCCAGCTCCCCTCTACCACAGGGAGGTGCTGGAAACACCATATATTTT.

This rearrangement joins TRBV5-4 to TRBJ2-5, with 7 bases that match TRBD2. J was trimmed by 0 bases and V by 0 bases; bases with no gene match: 2. This CDR3 is built from 15 residues. Germline CDR1 is SGHNT and CDR2 is YYREEE (reference sequence). CDR3 nucleotide sequence: TGTGCCAGCAGCTTGGCTGGGACTAACCAAGAGACCCAGTACTTC. Translating gives CASSLAGTNQETQYF.

V is TRBV28 and J is TRBJ2-7; a possible D gene is TRBD2 (6 bases). This CDR3 is 16 amino acids long. Trimming removed 5 bases at V and 0 bases at J, with 17 bases between. Germline V lookup: CDR1 MDHEN, CDR2 SYDVKM. CDR3 sequence (DNA): TGTGCCAGCAGTAACCCTCGGGGGAAAAGCTCCTACGAGCAGTACTTC. Amino acids: CASSNPRGKSSYEQYF.

The chain couples TRBV15 to TRBJ2-4; possibly TRBD2 for D (6 bases). The CDR3 spans 14 residues. Trimming removed 1 base at V and 6 bases at J, with 10 bases between. From germline, CDR1 is LNHNV and CDR2 YYDKDF (reference sequence). CDR3 residues: CATSRAAGTNIQYF. The CDR3 DNA sequence: TGTGCCACCAGCAGAGCGGCGGGAACAAACATTCAGTACTTC.

CDR3 bases: TGTGCCAGCAGCTTAGAAGGAGGACGGATTGGGGAGACCCAGTACTTC. This codes for CASSLEGGRIGETQYF. The V gene is TRBV7-9, the J gene TRBJ2-5; D might be TRBD2 (5 bases). Trimming shortened V by 1 base and J by 5 bases, and 17 bases separated the two germline ends. CDR1 and CDR2 from the germline V gene are SEHNR and FQNEAQ (reference sequence). The CDR3 sequence is 16 residues long.

The chain couples TRBV6-5 to TRBJ1-1; TRBD1 is a possible D gene (5 bases). The CDR3 is made up of 14 amino acids. Trimming stripped 6 bases from V and 7 bases from J, with 18 bases between. Germline V gene lookup returns CDR1 MNHEY and CDR2 SVGAGI. This CDR3 is CASSPGPERGEAFF. The CDR3 region has the DNA TGTGCCAGCAGCCCGGGGCCAGAGAGGGGTGAAGCTTTCTTT.

The V call is TRBV9, the J call TRBJ1-3; D gene uncertain. The CDR3 is made up of 15 amino acids. Germline values: CDR1 SGDLS, CDR2 YYNGEE. Deletions cut 3 bases from V and 0 bases from J, with 10 bases between. The CDR3 DNA reads TGTGCCAGCAGCGAGACAATGGGCTCTGGAAACACCATATATTTT. Translated, it gives CASSETMGSGNTIYF.

The rearrangement links TRBV28 to TRBJ1-1; 9 nucleotides agree with TRBD1. The J segment lost 4 bases and the V segment lost 7 bases, leaving 13 bases of the junction unmatched. CDR3 length: 16 residues. CDR1 and CDR2 from the germline V gene are MDHEN and SYDVKM. The CDR3 region has the DNA TGTGCCAGCATTCCGACAGGGGGGTTGTTAAGCACTGAAGCTTTCTTT. Its translation: CASIPTGGLLSTEAFF.

J is TRBJ2-2 and V is TRBV7-3; D possibly corresponds to TRBD2 (6 bases). CDR3 size: 16 residues. Trimming removed 5 bases from V and 5 bases from J, with 18 bases in between. Per germline, CDR1 SGHTA and CDR2 FQGTGA. CDR3 residues: CASSLGGSGRTGELFF. Here the CDR3 DNA reads TGTGCCAGCAGCCTTGGGGGGAGCGGAAGGACCGGGGAGCTGTTTTTT.

Here the CDR3 reads CASSISGTSGRPNTQYF. Here the CDR3 DNA reads TGTGCCAGCAGCATCTCCGGGACTAGCGGGAGACCCAATACGCAGTATTTT. V is TRBV7-9 and J is TRBJ2-3; 14 bases are shared with TRBD2. The CDR3 has 17 amino acids. Germline V gene sequence: CDR1 SEHNR, CDR2 FQNEAQ (reference sequence). Trimming took 5 bases from V and 7 from J; bases not matched to a gene: 11.

The chain carries TRBV28 and TRBJ2-7; D is undetermined. This CDR3 spans 14 amino acids. The V end was cut by 6 bases, the J end by 5 bases, with 17 bases between. In germline, CDR1 is MDHEN, CDR2 SYDVKM. The CDR3 DNA reads as TGTGCCAGCAGACCCCCGATAAACACCAACGAGCAGTACTTC. Its translation is CASRPPINTNEQYF. Combining the CDR3 with reference TRBV28 and TRBJ2-7 gives the whole variable domain DVKVTQSSRYLVKRTGEKVFLECVQDMDHENMFWYRQDPGLGLRLIYFSYDVKMKEKGDIPEGYSVSREKKERFSLILESASTNQTSMYLCASRPPINTNEQYFGPGTRLTVT.

The chain couples TRBV5-4 to TRBJ2-6; no clear D gene. The CDR3 has 16 residues. Germline CDR1 is SGHNT and CDR2 is YYREEE (reference sequence). V was pared by 4 bases and J by 2 bases, with 13 bases between. For the CDR3, the DNA is TGTGCCAGCAGCCTCAACCCTACTGCTGGGGCCAACGTCCTGACTTTC. Protein: CASSLNPTAGANVLTF. Full variable domain (missing parts from reference TRBV5-4 and TRBJ2-6): ETGVTQSPTHLIKTRGQQVTLRCSSQSGHNTVSWYQQALGQGPQFIFQYYREEENGRGNFPPRFSGLQFPNYSSELNVNALELDDSALYLCASSLNPTAGANVLTFGAGSRLTVL.

A few counts support this clone. Within the sample, other DNA sequences also encode this same CDR3. The chain employs TRBV28 and TRBJ1-1; D ambiguous. This CDR3 spans 10 amino acids. Per the germline V gene, CDR1 is MDHEN and CDR2 is SYDVKM. V was trimmed by 6 bases and J by 5 bases, leaving 4 bases between them. CDR3: CASRRTEAFF. CDR3 in DNA: TGTGCCAGCAGACGGACTGAAGCTTTCTTT.

This clone was seen more than once but under ten times. The chain carries TRBV5-8 and TRBJ1-5; a weak D match, TRBD1 (6 bases). Per the germline V gene, CDR1 is SGHTS and CDR2 is YDEGEE. The CDR3 has 15 residues. V was shortened by 4 bases and J by 4 bases, with 15 bases between the two germline ends. In DNA form, the CDR3 reads TGTGCCAGCAGCAAACCCCTCCAGGGGAATCAGCCCCAGCATTTT. Protein: CASSKPLQGNQPQHF.

This chain connects TRBV3-1 (or the pseudogene TRBV3-2) to TRBJ2-5; possible D gene TRBD2, 5 bases. V was shortened by 4 bases and J by 7 bases, with 22 bases between the two germline ends. CDR3 size: 16 residues. Germline CDR1 is LGHDT and CDR2 is YNNKEL (reference sequence). Written as DNA, the CDR3 is TGTGCCAGCAGCCCTCGCCGTCTAGCACCAGGACGGACCCAGTACTTC. Its protein is CASSPRRLAPGRTQYF.

The chain links TRBV28 to TRBJ1-5; D might be TRBD1 (5 bases). CDR3 length: 15 residues. Germline V gives CDR1 MDHEN, CDR2 SYDVKM. Trimming shortened V by 4 bases and J by 4 bases, and 14 bases separated the two germline ends. CDR3 sequence reads: CASSSPRQSNQPQHF. DNA for the CDR3: TGTGCCAGCAGTTCCCCACGACAGTCAAATCAGCCCCAGCATTTT.

The chain combines TRBV28 with TRBJ2-2; 10 nucleotides align to TRBD2. The CDR3 has 15 residues. CDR1 and CDR2 (germline): MDHEN, SYDVKM. J lost 4 bases, V lost 3 bases, and 2 bases had no gene match. The CDR3 DNA is TGTGCCAGCAGTTTTCCTAGCGGGAGCACCGGGGAGCTGTTTTTT. Protein product: CASSFPSGSTGELFF.

This chain joins TRBV24-1 and TRBJ1-2, with 7 bases identical to TRBD1. Germline-derived CDR1 and CDR2 are KGHDR and SFDVKD. CDR3 length equals 15 residues. V lost 3 bases to trimming and J lost 0 bases; unmatched junction nucleotides: 3. The CDR3 loop reads CATSDPGQPNYGYTF. Here the CDR3 DNA reads TGTGCCACCAGTGATCCGGGACAGCCTAACTATGGCTACACCTTC.

This chain joins TRBV19 and TRBJ1-1; D ambiguous. Germline CDR1 LNHDA, CDR2 SQIVND (reference sequence). With 5 bases removed from V and 4 bases from J, the gap between germline ends came to 14 bases. This CDR3 region has 14 residues. CDR3 region: CASSPSPRGTEAFF. The CDR3 DNA sequence: TGTGCCAGTAGTCCAAGTCCCCGGGGCACTGAAGCTTTCTTT.

The CDR3 region has the DNA TGTGCCTGGAGTGTGCCAGGCAGCGGGTCTGGAAACACCATATATTTT. Translated: CAWSVPGSGSGNTIYF. The rearrangement uses TRBV30 and TRBJ1-3; D unresolved. The V and J ends lost 0 bases and 1 base respectively, with 13 bases between them. In germline, CDR1 is GTSNPN, CDR2 SVGIG (reference sequence). The CDR3 is 16 amino acids.

This clone was recorded once. This chain links TRBV5-4 with TRBJ2-2; TRBD2 agrees at 7 bases. CDR3 length: 18 amino acids. Trimming took 4 bases from V and 4 from J; bases not matched to a gene: 16. Looked up from germline, CDR1 is SGHNT and CDR2 is YYREEE (reference sequence). The CDR3 nucleotides read TGTGCCAGCAGCCGAGGGGTGGCGGGAGTTGGGGGCACCGGGGAGCTGTTTTTT. This encodes CASSRGVAGVGGTGELFF.

The chain has TRBV2 and TRBJ2-7; D gene uncertain. The CDR3 extends over 11 amino acids. V lost 1 base to trimming and J lost 5 bases, with 3 bases between them. Germline assignment: CDR1 SNHLY and CDR2 FYNNEI. CDR3 sequence reads: CASSEDHEQYF. For the CDR3, the DNA is TGTGCCAGCAGTGAAGACCACGAGCAGTACTTC.